This T cell receptor beta chain came from a study of OX40 agonist ivuxolimab in advanced cancers. Turning to the study itself: The dose-escalation cohort had hepatocellular carcinoma, melanoma, renal cell or head and neck cancer.

TCRdb keeps only in-frame clones here, not all; method: immunoSEQ multiplex PCR. This table holds around 83,000 clones, just over 85% found once. CDR3 length: 15 amino acids. Germline V gene sequence: CDR1 SNHLY, CDR2 FYNNEI. V gave up 2 bases and J gave up 9 bases; unmatched junction bases: 4. The source is an adult with an advanced solid tumor such as melanoma, head and neck, liver or kidney cancer. V is TRBV2 and J is TRBJ2-1, with 13 nucleotides matching TRBD2. Sequenced here: CD4+ or CD8+ T cells sorted from blood, sampled in a trial of the OX40 agonist ivuxolimab. The CDR3 sequence is CASSEMGLAGTEQFF. CDR3 coding DNA: TGTGCCAGCAGTGAAATGGGACTAGCGGGAACTGAGCAGTTCTTC. Full variable domain (outside the CDR3, taken from reference TRBV2 and TRBJ2-1): EPEVTQTPSHQVTQMGQEVILRCVPISNHLYFYWYRQILGQKVEFLVSFYNNEISEKSEIFDDQFSVERPDGSNFTLKIRSTKLEDSAMYFCASSEMGLAGTEQFFGPGTRLTVL.